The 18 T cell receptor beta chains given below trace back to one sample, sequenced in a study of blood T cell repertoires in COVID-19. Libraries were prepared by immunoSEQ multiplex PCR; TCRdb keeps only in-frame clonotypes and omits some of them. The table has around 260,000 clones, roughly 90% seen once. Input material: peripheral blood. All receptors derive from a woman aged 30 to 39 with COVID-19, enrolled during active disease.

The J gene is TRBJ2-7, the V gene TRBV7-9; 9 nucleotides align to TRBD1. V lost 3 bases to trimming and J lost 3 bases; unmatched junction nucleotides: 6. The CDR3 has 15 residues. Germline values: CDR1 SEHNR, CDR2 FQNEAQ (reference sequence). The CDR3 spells CASSFPGTGSYEQYF. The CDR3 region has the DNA TGTGCCAGCAGCTTTCCCGGGACAGGGAGCTACGAGCAGTACTTC. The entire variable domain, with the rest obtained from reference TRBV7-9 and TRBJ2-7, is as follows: DTGVSQNPRHKITKRGQNVTFRCDPISEHNRLYWYRQTLGQGPEFLTYFQNEAQLEKSRLLSDRFSAERPKGSFSTLEIQRTEQGDSAMYLCASSFPGTGSYEQYFGPGTRLTVT.

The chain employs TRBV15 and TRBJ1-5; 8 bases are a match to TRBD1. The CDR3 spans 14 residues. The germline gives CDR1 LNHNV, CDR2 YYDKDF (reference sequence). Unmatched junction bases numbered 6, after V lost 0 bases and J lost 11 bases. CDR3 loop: CATSRDGQGRTQHF. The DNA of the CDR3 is TGTGCCACCAGCAGAGATGGACAGGGCCGAACCCAGCATTTT.

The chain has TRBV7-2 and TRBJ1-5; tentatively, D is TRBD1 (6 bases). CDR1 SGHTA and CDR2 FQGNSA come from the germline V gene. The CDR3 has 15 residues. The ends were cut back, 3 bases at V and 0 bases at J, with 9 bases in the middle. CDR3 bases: TGTGCCAGCAGCTTCGGACAGAATAGCAATCAGCCCCAGCATTTT. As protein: CASSFGQNSNQPQHF.

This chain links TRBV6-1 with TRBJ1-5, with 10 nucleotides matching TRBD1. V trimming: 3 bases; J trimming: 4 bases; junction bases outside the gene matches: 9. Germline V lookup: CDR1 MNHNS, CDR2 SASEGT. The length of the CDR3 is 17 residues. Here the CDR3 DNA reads TGTGCCAGCAGTGATGGGACAGGGGAGATGGGGAATCAGCCCCAGCATTTT. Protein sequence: CASSDGTGEMGNQPQHF.

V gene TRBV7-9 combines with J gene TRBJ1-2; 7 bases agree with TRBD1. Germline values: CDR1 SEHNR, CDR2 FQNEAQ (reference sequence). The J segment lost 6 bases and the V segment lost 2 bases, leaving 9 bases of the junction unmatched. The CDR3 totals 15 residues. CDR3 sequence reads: CASSLRRQGHDGYTF. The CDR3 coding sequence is TGTGCCAGCAGCTTAAGGCGACAGGGTCATGATGGCTACACCTTC.

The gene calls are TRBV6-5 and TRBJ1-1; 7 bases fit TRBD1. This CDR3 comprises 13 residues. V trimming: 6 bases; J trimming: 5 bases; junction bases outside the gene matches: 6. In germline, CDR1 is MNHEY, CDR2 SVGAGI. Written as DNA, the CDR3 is TGTGCCAGCAGGATTGACAGGGAAACTGAAGCTTTCTTT. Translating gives CASRIDRETEAFF.

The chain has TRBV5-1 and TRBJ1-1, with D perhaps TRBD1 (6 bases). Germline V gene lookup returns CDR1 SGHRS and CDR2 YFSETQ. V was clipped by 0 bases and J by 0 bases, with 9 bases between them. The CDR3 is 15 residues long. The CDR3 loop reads CASSLEGTMNTEAFF. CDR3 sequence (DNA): TGCGCCAGCAGCTTGGAAGGGACAATGAACACTGAAGCTTTCTTT.

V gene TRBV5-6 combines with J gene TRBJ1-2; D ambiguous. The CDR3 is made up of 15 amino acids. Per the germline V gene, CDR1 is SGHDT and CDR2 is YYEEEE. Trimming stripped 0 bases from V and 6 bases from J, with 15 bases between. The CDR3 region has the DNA TGTGCCAGCAGCTTGGTCGGTCCACAGACTAATGGCTACACCTTC. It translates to CASSLVGPQTNGYTF.

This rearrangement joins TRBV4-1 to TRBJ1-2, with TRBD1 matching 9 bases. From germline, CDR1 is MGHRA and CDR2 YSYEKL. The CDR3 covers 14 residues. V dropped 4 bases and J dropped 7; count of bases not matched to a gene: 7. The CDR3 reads CASSPRTGEIGYTF. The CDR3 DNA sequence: TGCGCCAGCAGCCCTCGGACAGGGGAAATTGGCTACACCTTC.

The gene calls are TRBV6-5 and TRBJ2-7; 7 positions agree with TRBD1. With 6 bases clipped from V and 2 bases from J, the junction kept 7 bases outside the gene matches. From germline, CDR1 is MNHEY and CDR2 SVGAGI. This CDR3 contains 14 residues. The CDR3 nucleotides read TGTGCCAGCAGCCGAGCACAGGGGCCCTACGAGCAGTACTTC. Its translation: CASSRAQGPYEQYF.

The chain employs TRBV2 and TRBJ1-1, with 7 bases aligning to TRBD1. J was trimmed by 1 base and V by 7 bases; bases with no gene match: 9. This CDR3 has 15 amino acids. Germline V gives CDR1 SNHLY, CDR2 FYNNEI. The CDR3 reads CASKIRQGRNTEAFF. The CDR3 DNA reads TGTGCCAGCAAGATCAGACAGGGTAGGAACACTGAAGCTTTCTTT.

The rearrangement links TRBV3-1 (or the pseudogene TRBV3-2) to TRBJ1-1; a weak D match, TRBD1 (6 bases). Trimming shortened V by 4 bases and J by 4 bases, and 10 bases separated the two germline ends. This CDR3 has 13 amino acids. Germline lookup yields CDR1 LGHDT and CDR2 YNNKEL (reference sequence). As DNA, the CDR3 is TGTGCCAGCAGCCCAACAGGGTTCACTGAAGCTTTCTTT. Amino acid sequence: CASSPTGFTEAFF.

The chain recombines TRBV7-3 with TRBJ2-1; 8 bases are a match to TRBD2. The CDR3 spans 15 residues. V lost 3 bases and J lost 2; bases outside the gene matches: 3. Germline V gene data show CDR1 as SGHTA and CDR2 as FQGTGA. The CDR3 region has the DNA TGTGCCAGCAGCTTGGGGACTAGGCCCTACAATGAGCAGTTCTTC. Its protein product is CASSLGTRPYNEQFF.

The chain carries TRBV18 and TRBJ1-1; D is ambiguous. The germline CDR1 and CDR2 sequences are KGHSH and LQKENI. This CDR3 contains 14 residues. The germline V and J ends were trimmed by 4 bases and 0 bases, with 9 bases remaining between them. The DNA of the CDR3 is TGTGCCAGCTCACTTGAGATCCTGAACACTGAAGCTTTCTTT. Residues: CASSLEILNTEAFF.

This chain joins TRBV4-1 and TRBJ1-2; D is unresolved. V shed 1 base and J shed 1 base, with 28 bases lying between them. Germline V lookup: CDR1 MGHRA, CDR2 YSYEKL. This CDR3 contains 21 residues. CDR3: CASSQVSLFGQAGLFNYGYTF. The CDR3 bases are TGCGCCAGCAGCCAAGTTTCCCTCTTCGGGCAGGCCGGACTGTTTAACTATGGCTACACCTTC.

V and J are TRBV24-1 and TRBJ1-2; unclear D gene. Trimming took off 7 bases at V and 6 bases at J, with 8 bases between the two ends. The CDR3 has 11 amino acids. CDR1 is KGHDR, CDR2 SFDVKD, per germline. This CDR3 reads CATSGVDGYTF. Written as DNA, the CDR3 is TGTGCCACCAGCGGTGTAGATGGCTACACCTTC.

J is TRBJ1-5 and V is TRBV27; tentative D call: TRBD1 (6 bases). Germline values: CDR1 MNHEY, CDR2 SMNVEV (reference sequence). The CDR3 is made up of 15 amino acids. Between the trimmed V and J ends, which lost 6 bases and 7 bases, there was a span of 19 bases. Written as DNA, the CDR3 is TGTGCCAGCAGCACTTACAGGGAGCTCGGCCAGCCCCAGCATTTT. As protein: CASSTYRELGQPQHF.

CDR3 amino acids: CASSPLEWPQHF. In DNA form, the CDR3 reads TGTGCCAGCAGCCCGCTGGAGTGGCCCCAGCATTTT. The genes are TRBV7-8 and TRBJ1-5; D is ambiguous. The length of the CDR3 is 12 residues. V was trimmed by 5 bases and J by 9 bases, leaving 11 bases between them. CDR1 and CDR2 (germline): SGHVS, FQNEAQ.